The 10 T cell receptor beta chains listed next were all sequenced from one sample in a study of shared clonotypes between healthy human individuals. Generated by immunoSEQ multiplex PCR, the TCRdb table keeps only in-frame clones and is missing some. This table holds about 2.4 million clones, approximately 93% found once. The sample consisted of naive CD4+ T cells from PBMCs. Subset here: CD45RA+ positively selected. All receptors come from a man aged 18 to 29 in good health. Some clones in this sample may be carry-over from other donors' samples.

The chain employs TRBV29-1 and TRBJ2-2; no clear D. Looked up from germline, CDR1 is SQVTM and CDR2 is ANQGSEA. Trimming shortened V by 7 bases and J by 0 bases, and 9 bases separated the two germline ends. The CDR3 has 13 residues. The CDR3 here is CSAPWPNTGELFF. In nucleotides, the CDR3 is TGCAGCGCCCCCTGGCCGAACACCGGGGAGCTGTTTTTT.

This clone was observed once. This chain connects TRBV5-1 to TRBJ2-7; 8 nucleotides align to TRBD1. The CDR3 contains 14 residues. The germline V gene encodes CDR1 SGHRS and CDR2 YFSETQ. With 4 bases clipped from V and 5 bases from J, the junction kept 8 bases outside the gene matches. CDR3 bases: TGCGCCAGCAGCCCGGCGGACAGGGTCCACGAGCAGTACTTC. It translates to CASSPADRVHEQYF.

This rearrangement joins TRBV19 to TRBJ1-1, with unresolved D. The CDR3 is 12 amino acids. Per germline, CDR1 LNHDA and CDR2 SQIVND (reference sequence). Trimming stripped 6 bases from V and 1 base from J, with 6 bases between. The chain's CDR3 is CASRPPNTEAFF. The CDR3, as DNA: TGTGCCAGTAGGCCGCCGAACACTGAAGCTTTCTTT.

In this sample, this clone turned up once. This rearrangement joins TRBV7-3 to TRBJ2-1; D remains ambiguous. Germline V lookup: CDR1 SGHTA, CDR2 FQGTGA. This CDR3 has 13 residues. The V gene lost 1 base and the J gene lost 6 bases, with 7 bases spanning the gap. CDR3 nucleotide sequence: TGTGCCAGCAGCTTAATGGCCTCCAATGAGCAGTTCTTC. The encoded protein is CASSLMASNEQFF.

This clone was seen once. The rearrangement uses TRBV9 and TRBJ1-2; TRBD1 matches 9 bases. Trimming removed 3 bases from V and 8 bases from J; junction bases left unmatched: 11. The CDR3 consists of 15 residues. Germline CDR1 reads SGDLS; CDR2 reads YYNGEE. The CDR3 region has the DNA TGTGCCAGCAGCGCCACTAAGGGACAGGGTTACGGCTACACCTTC. This encodes CASSATKGQGYGYTF.

The chain uses TRBV27 and TRBJ2-7; 8 bases line up with TRBD1. This CDR3 has 15 amino acids. Germline V CDR1 and CDR2: MNHEY, SMNVEV (reference sequence). V lost 2 bases to trimming and J lost 5 bases; unmatched junction nucleotides: 8. The CDR3 region has the DNA TGTGCCAGCAGTTTACCGGGACAGGCCTCAAACGAGCAGTACTTC. This codes for CASSLPGQASNEQYF.

The chain combines TRBV5-1 with TRBJ2-1; 13 positions agree with TRBD2. CDR1 is SGHRS and CDR2 is YFSETQ in the germline V gene. The CDR3 has 14 amino acids. V lost 2 bases, J lost 13 bases, and 6 bases stayed unmatched. The CDR3 DNA reads as TGCGCCAGCAGCTTAACGACTAGCGGGGGGACTCAGTTCTTC. Residues: CASSLTTSGGTQFF.

The chain has TRBV6-6 and TRBJ2-1; unclear D gene. The germline V gene encodes CDR1 MNHNY and CDR2 SVGAGI (reference sequence). V lost 6 bases, J lost 7 bases, and 16 bases lay in between. The length of the CDR3 is 14 residues. This CDR3 is CASRGRGVGNEQFF. CDR3 nucleotide sequence: TGTGCCAGCAGAGGAAGAGGTGTGGGAAATGAGCAGTTCTTC.

This rearrangement joins TRBV5-4 to TRBJ2-7; TRBD1 matches at 12 bases. CDR3 length: 17 residues. Germline V lookup: CDR1 SGHNT, CDR2 YYREEE (reference sequence). The V gene end was trimmed by 4 bases and the J gene end by 7 bases; junction bases not matched to a gene: 15. CDR3 in DNA: TGTGCCAGCAGCCCCGGGACAGGGGGCAACTTGGCGGGAGAGCAGTACTTC. Its protein product is CASSPGTGGNLAGEQYF.

The chain couples TRBV10-3 to TRBJ2-1; D remains unclear. Trimming stripped 5 bases from V and 3 bases from J, with 11 bases between. This CDR3 region has 14 residues. The germline gives CDR1 ENHRY, CDR2 SYGVKD. CDR3 loop: CAISKRTDYNEQFF. The CDR3 DNA reads TGTGCCATCAGTAAACGGACGGACTACAATGAGCAGTTCTTC.